This T cell receptor (beta chain) derives from a study of T-cell memory formation after mild COVID-19. Study in general: TCR clusters mostly belonged to single donors.

A single record per CDR3 protein comes from TCRdb applying MiXCR to the 5' RACE reads. The table records about 390,000 distinct CDR3 sequences, 15% to 20% of them present only once. The sample was PBMCs or a T cell subset sorted from them (not recorded which). This TCR was sampled from a man younger than 35 who had mild COVID-19 (a few samples of this study predate the infection). Cell type and time point are not known.

In nucleotides, the CDR3 is TGCAGCGTTGGAGTGATGCAGAATGAGCAGTTCTTC. This sequence encodes CSVGVMQNEQFF. The V gene is TRBV29-1, the J gene TRBJ2-1; D not resolved. The CDR3 contains 12 residues. The germline V gene has CDR1 SQVTM and CDR2 ANQGSEA. V was shortened by 4 bases and J by 7 bases, with 11 bases between the two germline ends.